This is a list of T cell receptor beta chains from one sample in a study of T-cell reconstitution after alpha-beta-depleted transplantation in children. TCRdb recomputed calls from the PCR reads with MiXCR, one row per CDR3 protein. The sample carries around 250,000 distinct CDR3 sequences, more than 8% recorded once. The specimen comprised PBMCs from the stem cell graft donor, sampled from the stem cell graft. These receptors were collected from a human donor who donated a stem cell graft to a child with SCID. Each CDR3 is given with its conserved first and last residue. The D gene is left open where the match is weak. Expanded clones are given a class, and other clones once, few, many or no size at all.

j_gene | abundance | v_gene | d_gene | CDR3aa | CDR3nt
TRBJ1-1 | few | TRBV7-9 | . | CASSLAQGAAGAFF | TGTGCCAGCAGCTTAGCACAAGGGGCCGCAGGGGCTTTCTTT
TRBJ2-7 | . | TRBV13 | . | CASSYQNRDEQYF | TGTGCCAGCAGCTATCAAAACAGGGACGAGCAGTACTTC
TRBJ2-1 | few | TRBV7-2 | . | CASSLLQGDRDEQFF | TGTGCCAGCAGCTTACTACAGGGAGATCGGGATGAGCAGTTCTTC
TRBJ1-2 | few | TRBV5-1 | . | CASSLGRGDGYTF | TGCGCCAGCAGCTTGGGGCGAGGGGATGGCTACACCTTC
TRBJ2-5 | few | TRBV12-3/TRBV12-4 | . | CASSKSGLNQETQYF | TGTGCCAGCAGTAAGAGCGGGCTTAATCAAGAGACCCAGTACTTC
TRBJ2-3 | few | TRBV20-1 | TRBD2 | CSARGLGDTQYF | TGCAGTGCACGGGGACTAGGTGATACGCAGTATTTT
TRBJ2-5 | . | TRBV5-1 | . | CASTQDGQRMETQYF | TGCGCCAGCACTCAAGACGGACAAAGGATGGAGACCCAGTACTTC
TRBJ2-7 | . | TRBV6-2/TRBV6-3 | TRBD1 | CASSRALDRRWTEQYF | TGTGCCAGCAGCCGCGCGCTGGACAGGCGGTGGACCGAGCAGTACTTC
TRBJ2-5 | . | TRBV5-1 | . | CASSPATRQDLQGTQYF | TGCGCCAGCAGCCCGGCCACAAGGCAGGACCTCCAGGGGACCCAGTACTTC
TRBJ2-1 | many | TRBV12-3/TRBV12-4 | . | CASSLLDRNEQFF | TGTGCCAGCAGTTTACTGGACCGCAATGAGCAGTTCTTC
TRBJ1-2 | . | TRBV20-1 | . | CCASSGPNLNYGYTF | TGCTGTGCTAGTAGCGGGCCGAATTTAAACTATGGCTACACCTTC
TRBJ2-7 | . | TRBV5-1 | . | CASRPPGQGEQYF | TGCGCCAGCAGACCTCCCGGGCAGGGCGAGCAGTACTTC
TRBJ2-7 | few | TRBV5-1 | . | CASSSKPTSGRAAYEQYF | TGCGCCAGCAGCTCGAAACCTACCTCGGGTAGGGCCGCCTACGAGCAGTACTTC
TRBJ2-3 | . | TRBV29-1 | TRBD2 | CSALGLAGESTDTQYF | TGCAGCGCCCTGGGACTAGCGGGGGAGAGCACAGATACGCAGTATTTT
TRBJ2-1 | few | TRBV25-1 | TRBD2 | CASSESWTSGINEQFF | TGTGCCAGCAGTGAATCGTGGACTAGCGGGATCAATGAGCAGTTCTTC
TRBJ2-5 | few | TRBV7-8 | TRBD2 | CASSPPGLAGGQETQYF | TGTGCCAGCAGCCCCCCGGGACTAGCGGGGGGTCAAGAGACCCAGTACTTC
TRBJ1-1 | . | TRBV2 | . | CASTEDLGGNTEAFF | TGTGCCAGCACCGAGGATTTGGGAGGGAACACTGAAGCTTTCTTT
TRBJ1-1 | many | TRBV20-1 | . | CSAETGPNTEAFF | TGCAGTGCTGAAACAGGGCCCAACACTGAAGCTTTCTTT
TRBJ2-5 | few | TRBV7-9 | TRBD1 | CASSPRDSRETQYF | TGTGCCAGCAGCCCTCGGGACAGCCGGGAGACCCAGTACTTC
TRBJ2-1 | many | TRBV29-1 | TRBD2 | CSVAQTSSSYNEQFF | TGCAGCGTTGCGCAGACTAGCAGCTCCTACAATGAGCAGTTCTTC
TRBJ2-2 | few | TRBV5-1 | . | CASSLELGFANTGELFF | TGCGCCAGCAGCTTGGAATTGGGGTTCGCGAACACCGGGGAGCTGTTTTTT
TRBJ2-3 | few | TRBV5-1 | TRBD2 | CASSLESGGDTQYF | TGCGCCAGCAGCTTGGAAAGCGGGGGTGATACGCAGTATTTT
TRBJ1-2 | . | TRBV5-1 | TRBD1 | CASRRTGEEANYGYTF | TGCGCCAGCAGAAGGACAGGGGAGGAGGCTAACTATGGCTACACCTTC
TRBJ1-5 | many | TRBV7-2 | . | CASSLGDHSNQPQHF | TGTGCCAGCAGCTTAGGTGATCATAGCAATCAGCCCCAGCATTTT
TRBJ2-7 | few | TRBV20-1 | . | CSANHRDGDYEQYF | TGCAGTGCAAACCACCGGGACGGAGACTACGAGCAGTACTTC
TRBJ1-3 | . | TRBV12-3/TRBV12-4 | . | CASRFSTATSGNTIYF | TGTGCCAGCAGATTCTCGACAGCCACCTCTGGAAACACCATATATTTT
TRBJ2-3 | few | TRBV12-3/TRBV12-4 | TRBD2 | CASRLRLAGGETDTQYF | TGTGCCAGCAGACTTCGACTAGCGGGGGGGGAAACAGATACGCAGTATTTT
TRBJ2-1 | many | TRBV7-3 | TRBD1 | CASSSGTGYNEQFF | TGCGCCAGCAGCTCCGGGACAGGATACAATGAGCAGTTCTTC
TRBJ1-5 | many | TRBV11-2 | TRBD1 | CASRQGAGQPQHF | TGTGCCAGCAGACAGGGGGCTGGACAGCCCCAGCATTTT
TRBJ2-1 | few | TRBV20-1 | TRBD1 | CSASGGQGYEQFF | TGCAGTGCTAGTGGGGGACAGGGCTACGAGCAGTTCTTC
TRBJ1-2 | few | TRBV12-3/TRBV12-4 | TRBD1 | CASSQRTGHGTNYGYTF | TGTGCCAGCAGTCAACGGACAGGGCATGGTACTAACTATGGCTACACCTTC
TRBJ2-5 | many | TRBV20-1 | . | CSARGHQETQYF | TGCAGTGCTAGAGGTCACCAAGAGACCCAGTACTTC
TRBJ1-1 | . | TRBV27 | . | CASSLRKGEAFF | TGTGCCAGCAGTTTAAGGAAGGGGGAAGCTTTCTTT
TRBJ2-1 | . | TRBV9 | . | CASSPDGTPLNEQFF | TGTGCCAGCAGCCCGGACGGGACTCCCCTCAATGAGCAGTTCTTC
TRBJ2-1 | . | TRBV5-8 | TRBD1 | CASSSDRGDPYNEQFF | TGTGCCAGCAGCTCGGACAGGGGGGACCCCTACAATGAGCAGTTCTTC
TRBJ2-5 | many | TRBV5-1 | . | CASSFGQETQYF | TGCGCCAGCAGCTTTGGCCAAGAGACCCAGTACTTC
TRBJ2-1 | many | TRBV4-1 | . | CASSQPVSNEQFF | TGCGCCAGCAGCCAACCGGTCTCCAATGAGCAGTTCTTC
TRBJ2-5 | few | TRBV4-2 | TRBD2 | CASSQDPAGGVQETQYF | TGTGCCAGCAGCCAAGATCCAGCGGGGGGGGTACAAGAGACCCAGTACTTC
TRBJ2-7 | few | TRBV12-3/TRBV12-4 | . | CASSFTGLDYEQYF | TGTGCCAGCAGTTTCACCGGACTTGACTACGAGCAGTACTTC
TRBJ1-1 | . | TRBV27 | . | CASSLLRSGLGTEAFF | TGTGCCAGCAGTTTACTCCGTTCGGGGCTGGGCACTGAAGCTTTCTTT
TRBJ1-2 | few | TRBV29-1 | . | CSVEPTGERGYTF | TGCAGCGTTGAACCGACAGGAGAAAGAGGCTACACCTTC
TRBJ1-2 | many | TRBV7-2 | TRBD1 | CASSLGTGTVYGYTF | TGTGCCAGCAGCTTAGGGACAGGGACGGTTTATGGCTACACCTTC
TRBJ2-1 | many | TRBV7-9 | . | CASSRTDEQFF | TGTGCCAGCAGCCGGACCGATGAGCAGTTCTTC
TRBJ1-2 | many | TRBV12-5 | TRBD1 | CASGLETGGIANYGYTF | TGTGCTAGTGGTTTGGAGACAGGGGGCATAGCTAACTATGGCTACACCTTC
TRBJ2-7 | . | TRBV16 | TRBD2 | CASSQSSSGIYEQYF | TGTGCCAGCAGCCAATCGTCTAGCGGGATCTACGAGCAGTACTTC